This record looks at one TCR beta chain sequence and its context. Germline V CDR1 and CDR2: MNHEY, SVGAGI. Trimming pared 6 bases from V and 0 bases from J, leaving 6 bases between. The CDR3 covers 13 residues. The entry originates in a study of blood T cell repertoires in COVID-19. Study at large: Acute and convalescent COVID-19 samples came from the United States, Italy and Spain. Nucleic acid was either cDNA or gDNA, and it came from T cells, B-cell-depleted T cells, or PBMCs.

In the study's own analysis: The assay estimated nucleated cells by amplifying reference gene primers. TCRdb keeps only in-frame clones here, not all; method: immunoSEQ multiplex PCR. That table furnishes V, J and clone size, whereas the DNA furnished D and trimming. Of about 100,000 clones listed, roughly 85% are singletons. This chain connects TRBV6-5 to TRBJ2-1; tentative D call: TRBD2 (5 bases). Sequencing used peripheral blood. The sequence derives from a woman aged 70-85 years with active or convalescent COVID-19. CDR3 in amino acids: CASRDFSYNEQFF. CDR3 nucleotides: TGTGCCAGCAGGGACTTCTCCTACAATGAGCAGTTCTTC.